This T cell receptor (beta chain) is from a study of T-cell memory formation after mild COVID-19. TCRdb passed the 5' RACE reads through MiXCR, listing each CDR3 protein once. Of 350,000 to 400,000 distinct CDR3 sequences in the sample, 20% to 25% are singletons; the top ten hold approximately 13%. A remark on this clonotype: Its antigen is as yet unknown.

Notes on the study in general: Mainly in CM and EM were contracting CD4+ clones; CD8+ were in EMRA.

Specimen: PBMCs or a T cell subset sorted from them (not recorded which). The clonotype comes from an adult woman who had mild COVID-19 (a few samples of this study predate the infection). Cell type and time point are not known.

The CDR3 here is CATRNRVAQPQHF. In DNA, the CDR3 is TGTGCCACCAGAAACAGGGTTGCTCAGCCCCAGCATTTT. The rearrangement joins TRBV24-1 to TRBJ1-5, with D perhaps TRBD1 (6 bases). V was shortened by 7 bases and J by 6 bases, with 12 bases between the two germline ends. Germline V gene lookup returns CDR1 KGHDR and CDR2 SFDVKD. The CDR3 is 13 amino acids.